Below, one T cell receptor (beta chain) is given with its context. Its target is unknown. This table comes from immunoSEQ multiplex PCR, and its TCRdb copy is limited to in-frame clones, with some not included. The table has 85,000 to 120,000 clones, almost 85% seen once. This sample is part of a study of T cell responses to AZD1222 COVID-19 vaccine. Overall study: The study pooled second doses at about 4 or about 12 weeks.

CDR1 SGHAT and CDR2 FQDESV come from the germline V gene (reference sequence). The CDR3 totals 14 residues. V was pared by 2 bases and J by 5 bases, with 13 bases between. Notes on the study in general: Repertoire sampling occurred only after the peak T cell response. It was only six AZD1222 recipients who were seropositive at baseline.

The chain carries TRBV11-1 and TRBJ2-7; tentative D call: TRBD1 (5 bases). The receptor was isolated from an adult in good health. The sample here was peripheral blood, taken on day 0 of AZD1222 vaccination. CDR3 DNA sequence: TGTGCCAGCAGCTTATGGCAGGGAACCAACGAGCAGTACTTC. Its translation: CASSLWQGTNEQYF.